A selection of T cell receptor beta chains follows, all from one sample in a study of blood T cell repertoires in COVID-19. Profiled with immunoSEQ multiplex PCR; TCRdb holds only in-frame clones, not every one. Among approximately 180,000 clones listed, 80% to 90% were seen once. What was sequenced was peripheral blood. The receptor set was obtained from a man between 60 and 75 years old with acute or convalescent COVID-19. Each CDR3 is given with its conserved first and last residue. A D gene is named only where the DNA matches it firmly. A row's size may be missing; if present it is once, few, many or a size class.

CDR3 protein,CDR3 DNA,V gene,J gene,D gene,clone size
CASSPTGSAANYGYTF,TGTGCCAGCAGCCCCACCGGGTCGGCCGCTAACTATGGCTACACCTTC,TRBV5-5,TRBJ1-2,.,once
CAAGVQSPQHF,TGTGCCGCAGGGGTCCAGTCCCCCCAGCATTTT,TRBV6-5,TRBJ1-5,.,.
CASSSLAGDRNTQYF,TGTGCCAGCAGCTCACTAGCGGGAGATAGAAATACGCAGTATTTT,TRBV11-3,TRBJ2-3,TRBD2,.
CASSKPGQGTNTEAFF,TGTGCCAGTAGTAAACCGGGACAAGGGACGAACACTGAAGCTTTCTTT,TRBV19,TRBJ1-1,.,.
CASSFRDRNTGELFF,TGTGCCAGCAGCTTCCGGGACAGGAACACCGGGGAGCTGTTTTTT,TRBV5-6,TRBJ2-2,TRBD1,.
CASSVGTRSSTGELFF,TGTGCCAGCAGCGTCGGGACTAGGTCGTCCACCGGGGAGCTGTTTTTT,TRBV9,TRBJ2-2,TRBD2,.
CASSVVKGAGEAFF,TGTGCCAGCAGCGTAGTCAAGGGGGCGGGTGAAGCTTTCTTT,TRBV9,TRBJ1-1,TRBD1,few
CASSVGLAGGETQYF,TGTGCCAGCAGCGTAGGCCTAGCGGGCGGGGAGACCCAGTACTTC,TRBV9,TRBJ2-5,TRBD2,.
CASSAQGSSNEQFF,TGTGCCAGCAGCGCCCAGGGTTCAAGTAATGAGCAGTTCTTC,TRBV9,TRBJ2-1,.,.
CASSQTFGEQFF,TGCGCCAGCAGCCAAACGTTCGGTGAGCAGTTCTTC,TRBV4-3,TRBJ2-1,.,.
CSASQTGGPGGELFF,TGCAGTGCTAGTCAAACCGGAGGGCCGGGCGGGGAGCTGTTTTTT,TRBV20-1,TRBJ2-2,.,.
CASSQDPSGYEQYF,TGCGCCAGCAGCCAAGATCCTAGCGGCTACGAGCAGTACTTC,TRBV4-3,TRBJ2-7,TRBD2,.
CASSLDGDRYNEQFF,TGCGCCAGCAGCTTGGACGGCGACAGATACAATGAGCAGTTCTTC,TRBV5-1,TRBJ2-1,.,once
CASSLPGGTEAFF,TGTGCCAGCAGCCTCCCAGGGGGCACTGAAGCTTTCTTT,TRBV25-1,TRBJ1-1,TRBD1,.
CASRPGSYNEQFF,TGTGCCAGTAGGCCGGGGTCCTACAATGAGCAGTTCTTC,TRBV19,TRBJ2-1,.,few
CASNTDTRNTGELFF,TGTGCCAGCAACACCGACACCAGAAACACCGGGGAGCTGTTTTTT,TRBV2,TRBJ2-2,.,once
CASSSSTRSGELFF,TGTGCCAGCAGTTCGTCGACACGATCCGGGGAGCTGTTTTTT,TRBV28,TRBJ2-2,.,.
CASSVAAVSSGNTIYF,TGTGCCAGCAGCGTAGCGGCGGTGAGCTCTGGAAACACCATATATTTT,TRBV9,TRBJ1-3,.,.
CASSQEDQGHRTEAFF,TGTGCCAGCAGCCAAGAAGACCAGGGTCATCGGACTGAAGCTTTCTTT,TRBV5-5,TRBJ1-1,.,.
CASSQGGYTF,TGTGCCAGCAGTCAGGGGGGCTACACCTTC,TRBV28,TRBJ1-2,.,.
CASSQVSISTSDSYEQYF,TGTGCCAGCAGCCAAGTATCCATTTCGACTAGCGATTCCTACGAGCAGTACTTC,TRBV4-2,TRBJ2-7,TRBD2,.
CASSLWHRPYQETQYF,TGTGCCAGCAGCTTGTGGCACAGGCCGTACCAAGAGACCCAGTACTTC,TRBV5-6,TRBJ2-5,.,once
CASSMVTGVRYEQYF,TGTGCCAGTAGTATGGTCACAGGGGTACGGTACGAGCAGTACTTC,TRBV19,TRBJ2-7,TRBD1,once
CASSLDRGRDSPLHF,TGTGCCAGCAGCTTGGACAGGGGGAGGGATTCACCCCTCCACTTT,TRBV5-4,TRBJ1-6,TRBD1,.
CASSDGSGSRHTQYF,TGTGCCAGCAGTGATGGTAGCGGGAGTCGCCATACGCAGTATTTT,TRBV6-1,TRBJ2-3,TRBD2,once
CASSPRGQETQYF,TGTGCCAGCAGCCCTAGGGGCCAGGAGACCCAGTACTTC,TRBV5-4,TRBJ2-5,.,.
CASSSQYIQYF,TGTGCCAGCAGTTCACAATACATTCAGTACTTC,TRBV6-6,TRBJ2-4,.,.
CASSQGFSGSGETQYF,TGTGCCAGCAGCCAAGGGTTCAGCGGGAGTGGGGAGACCCAGTACTTC,TRBV4-2,TRBJ2-5,TRBD2,.
CASCAIASSYNSPLHF,TGTGCCAGCTGTGCCATCGCGAGCTCCTATAATTCACCCCTCCACTTT,TRBV28,TRBJ1-6,.,.
CASSGTSGGGGTGELFF,TGCGCCAGCAGCGGGACTAGCGGGGGCGGCGGCACCGGGGAGCTGTTTTTT,TRBV5-1,TRBJ2-2,TRBD2,once
CASSPGLQIGTEAFF,TGTGCCAGCTCACCTGGACTCCAAATTGGGACTGAAGCTTTCTTT,TRBV18,TRBJ1-1,.,.
CASPSRGEGAGELFF,TGTGCCAGCCCCTCTCGAGGGGAGGGGGCCGGGGAGCTGTTTTTT,TRBV7-8,TRBJ2-2,.,.
CASSKSGGPTGELFF,TGTGCCAGCAGTAAATCGGGAGGTCCCACCGGGGAGCTGTTTTTT,TRBV2,TRBJ2-2,TRBD2,.
CASSRTSGRYQETQYF,TGTGCCAGCAGCCGGACTAGCGGACGGTACCAAGAGACCCAGTACTTC,TRBV3-1/TRBV3-2,TRBJ2-5,TRBD2,.
CASSLEETGELFF,TGTGCCAGCAGCCTGGAGGAAACCGGGGAGCTGTTTTTT,TRBV3-1/TRBV3-2,TRBJ2-2,.,.
CAWSSQWETQYF,TGTGCCTGGAGTAGCCAATGGGAGACCCAGTACTTC,TRBV30,TRBJ2-5,.,.
CASTLSGPYNEQFF,TGTGCCAGCACCCTTAGCGGACCTTACAATGAGCAGTTCTTC,TRBV28,TRBJ2-1,.,.
CAIGASLETQYF,TGTGCCATCGGGGCGAGTCTAGAGACCCAGTACTTC,TRBV10-3,TRBJ2-5,.,.
CASGTGGLTGELFF,TGTGCCAGCGGGACGGGGGGCCTCACCGGGGAGCTGTTTTTT,TRBV28,TRBJ2-2,.,.
CASGTYSGIGELFF,TGTGCCAGCGGAACATACTCAGGGATCGGGGAGCTGTTTTTT,TRBV6-5,TRBJ2-2,.,.